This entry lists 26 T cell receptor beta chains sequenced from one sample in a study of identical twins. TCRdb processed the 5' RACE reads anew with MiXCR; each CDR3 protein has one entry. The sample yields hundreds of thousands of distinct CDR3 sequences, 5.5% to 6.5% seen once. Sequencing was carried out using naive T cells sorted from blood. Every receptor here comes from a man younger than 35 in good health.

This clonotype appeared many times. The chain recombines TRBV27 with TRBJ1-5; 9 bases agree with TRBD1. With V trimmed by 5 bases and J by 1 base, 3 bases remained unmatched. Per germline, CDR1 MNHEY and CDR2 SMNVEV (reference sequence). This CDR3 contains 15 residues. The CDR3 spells CASSAGTGSNQPQHF. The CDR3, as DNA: TGTGCCAGCAGTGCCGGGACAGGGAGCAATCAGCCCCAGCATTTT.

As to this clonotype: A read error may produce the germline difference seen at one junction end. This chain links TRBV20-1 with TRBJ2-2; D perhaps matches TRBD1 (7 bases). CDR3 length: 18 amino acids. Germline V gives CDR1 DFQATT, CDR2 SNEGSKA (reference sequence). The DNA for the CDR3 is TGCAGTGCTCCCCCATTCGTGGGCAGGGGGGCGAATACCGGGGAGCTGTTTTTT. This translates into CSAPPFVGRGANTGELFF.

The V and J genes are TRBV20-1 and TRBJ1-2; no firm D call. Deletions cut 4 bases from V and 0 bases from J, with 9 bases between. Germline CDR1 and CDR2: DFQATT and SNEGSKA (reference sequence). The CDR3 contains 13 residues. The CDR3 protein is CSAMDGANYGYTF. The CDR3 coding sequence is TGCAGTGCTATGGACGGAGCTAACTATGGCTACACCTTC.

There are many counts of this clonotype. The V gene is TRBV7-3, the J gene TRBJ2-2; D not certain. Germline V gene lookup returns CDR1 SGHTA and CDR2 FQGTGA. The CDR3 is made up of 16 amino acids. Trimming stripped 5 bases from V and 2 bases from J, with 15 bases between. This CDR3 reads CASSPIRGANTGELFF. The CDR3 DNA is TGTGCCAGCAGCCCAATAAGAGGCGCCAACACCGGGGAGCTGTTTTTT.

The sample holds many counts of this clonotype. CDR3 sequence (DNA): TGTGCCATCCGGGCGAAGGTGACTGAAGCTTTCTTT. It specifies CAIRAKVTEAFF. The chain carries TRBV12-3 or TRBV12-4 and TRBJ1-1, with unresolved D. Deletions cut 10 bases from V and 5 bases from J, with 14 bases between. The CDR3 has 12 amino acids.

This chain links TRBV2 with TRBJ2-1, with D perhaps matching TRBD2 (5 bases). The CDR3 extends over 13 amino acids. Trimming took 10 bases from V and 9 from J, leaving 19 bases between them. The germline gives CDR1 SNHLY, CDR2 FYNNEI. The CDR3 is CATREGGPLEQFF. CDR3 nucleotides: TGTGCCACCCGAGAGGGCGGTCCACTTGAGCAGTTCTTC.

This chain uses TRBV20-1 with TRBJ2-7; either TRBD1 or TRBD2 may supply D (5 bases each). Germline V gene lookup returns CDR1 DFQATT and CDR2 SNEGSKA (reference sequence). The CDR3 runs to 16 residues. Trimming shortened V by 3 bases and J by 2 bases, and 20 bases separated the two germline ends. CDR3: CSARGRIDRNPYEQYF. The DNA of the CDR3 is TGCAGTGCTAGGGGGAGAATAGACAGAAACCCCTACGAGCAGTACTTC.

The CDR3 loop reads CASSHVSRLAGDGEQYF. CDR3 bases: TGTGCCAGCAGCCACGTGTCGAGACTAGCGGGAGACGGGGAGCAGTACTTC. The chain carries TRBV21-1 and TRBJ2-7; TRBD2, the D gene given by the table, was not confirmed from the DNA. TRBV21-1 is an annotated pseudogene. The CDR3 is 17 amino acids.

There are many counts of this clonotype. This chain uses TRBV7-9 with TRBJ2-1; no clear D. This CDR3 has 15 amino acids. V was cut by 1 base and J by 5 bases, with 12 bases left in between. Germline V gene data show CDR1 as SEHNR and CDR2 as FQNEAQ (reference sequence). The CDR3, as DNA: TGTGCCAGCAGCTTAGGCCCCCGCAGCCACAATGAGCAGTTCTTC. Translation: CASSLGPRSHNEQFF.

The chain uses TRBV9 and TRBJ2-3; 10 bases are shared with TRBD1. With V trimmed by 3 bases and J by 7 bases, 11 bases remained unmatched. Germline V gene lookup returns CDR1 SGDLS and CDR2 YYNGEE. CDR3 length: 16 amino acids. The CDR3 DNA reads TGTGCCAGCAGCGCCTCCGGGACAGGGGTGTCACATACGCAGTATTTT. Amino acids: CASSASGTGVSHTQYF.

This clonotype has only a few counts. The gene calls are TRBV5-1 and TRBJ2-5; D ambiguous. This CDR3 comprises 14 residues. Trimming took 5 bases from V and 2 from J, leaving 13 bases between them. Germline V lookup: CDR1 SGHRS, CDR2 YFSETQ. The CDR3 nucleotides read TGCGCCAGCAGGCGAGAGCCCCTACAAGAGACCCAGTACTTC. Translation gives CASRREPLQETQYF. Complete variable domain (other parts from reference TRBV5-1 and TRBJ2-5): KAGVTQTPRYLIKTRGQQVTLSCSPISGHRSVSWYQQTPGQGLQFLFEYFSETQRNKGNFPGRFSGRQFSNSRSEMNVSTLELGDSALYLCASRREPLQETQYFGPGTRLLVL.

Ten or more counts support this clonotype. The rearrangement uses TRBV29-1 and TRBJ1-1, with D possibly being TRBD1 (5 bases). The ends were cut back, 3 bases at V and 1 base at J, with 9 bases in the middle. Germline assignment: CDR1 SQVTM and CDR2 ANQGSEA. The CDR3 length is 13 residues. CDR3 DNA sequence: TGCAGCGTTGATCTCAGGGCGAACACTGAAGCTTTCTTT. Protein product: CSVDLRANTEAFF.

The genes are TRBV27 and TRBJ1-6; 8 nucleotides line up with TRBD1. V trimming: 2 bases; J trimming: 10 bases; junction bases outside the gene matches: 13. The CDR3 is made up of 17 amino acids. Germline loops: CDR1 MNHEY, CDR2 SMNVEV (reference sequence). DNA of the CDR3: TGTGCCAGCAGTTTAGACACGAGGAGACAGGGGAGATCACCCCTCCACTTT. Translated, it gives CASSLDTRRQGRSPLHF.

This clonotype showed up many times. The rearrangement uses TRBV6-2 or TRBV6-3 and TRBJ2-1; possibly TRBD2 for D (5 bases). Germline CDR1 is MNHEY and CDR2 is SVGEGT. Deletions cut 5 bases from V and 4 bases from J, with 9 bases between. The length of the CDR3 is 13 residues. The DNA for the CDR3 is TGTGCCAGCAGTCGGGAAAAATACAATGAGCAGTTCTTC. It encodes CASSREKYNEQFF.

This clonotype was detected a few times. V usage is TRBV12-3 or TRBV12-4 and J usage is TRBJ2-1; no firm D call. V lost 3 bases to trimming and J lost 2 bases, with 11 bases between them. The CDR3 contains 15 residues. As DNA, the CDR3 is TGTGCCAGCAGTTTCGGAATGGCGCCCTACAATGAGCAGTTCTTC. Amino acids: CASSFGMAPYNEQFF.

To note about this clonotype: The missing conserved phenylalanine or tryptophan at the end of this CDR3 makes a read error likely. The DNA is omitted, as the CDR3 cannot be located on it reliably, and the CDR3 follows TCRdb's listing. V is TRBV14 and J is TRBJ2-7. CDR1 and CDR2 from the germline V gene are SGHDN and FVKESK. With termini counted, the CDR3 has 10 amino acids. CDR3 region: CASSQDWKAD.

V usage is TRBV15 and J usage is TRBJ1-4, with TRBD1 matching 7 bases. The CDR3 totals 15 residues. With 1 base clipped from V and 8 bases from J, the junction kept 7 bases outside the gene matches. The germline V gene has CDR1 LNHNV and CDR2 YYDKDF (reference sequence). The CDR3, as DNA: TGTGCCACCAGCAGAGTCCGGACAGGATACGAAAAACTGTTTTTT. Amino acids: CATSRVRTGYEKLFF.

The CDR3 here is CATSVLTGAHNEQFF. The CDR3, as DNA: TGTGCCACCAGTGTCTTGACAGGAGCTCACAATGAGCAGTTCTTC. This chain links TRBV24-1 with TRBJ2-1, with D tentatively TRBD1 (6 bases). This CDR3 is 15 amino acids long. The V gene lost 5 bases and the J gene lost 5 bases, with 15 bases spanning the gap. Germline V gene sequence: CDR1 KGHDR, CDR2 SFDVKD.

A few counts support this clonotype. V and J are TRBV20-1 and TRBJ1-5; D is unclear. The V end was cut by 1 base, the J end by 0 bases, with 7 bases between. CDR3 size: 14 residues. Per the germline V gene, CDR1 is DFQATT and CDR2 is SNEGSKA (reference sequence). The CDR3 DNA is TGCAGTGCTAGAGTGAGCAGTAGCAATCAGCCCCAGCATTTT. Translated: CSARVSSSNQPQHF.

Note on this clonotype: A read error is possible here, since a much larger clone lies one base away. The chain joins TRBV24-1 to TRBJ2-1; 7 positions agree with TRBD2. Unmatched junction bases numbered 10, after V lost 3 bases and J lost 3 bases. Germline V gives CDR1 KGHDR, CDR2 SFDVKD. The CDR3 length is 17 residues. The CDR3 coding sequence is TGTGCCACCAGTGATGGGGGACTAACGGGAGACTACAATGAGCAGTTCTTC. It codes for CATSDGGLTGDYNEQFF.

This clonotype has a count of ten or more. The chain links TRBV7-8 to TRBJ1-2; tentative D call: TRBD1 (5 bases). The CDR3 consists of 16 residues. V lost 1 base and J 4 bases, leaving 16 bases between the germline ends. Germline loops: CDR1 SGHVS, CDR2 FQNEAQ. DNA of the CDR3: TGTGCCAGCAGCTTAGGTCCCCATCAGGGTTCCTATGGCTACACCTTC. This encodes CASSLGPHQGSYGYTF.

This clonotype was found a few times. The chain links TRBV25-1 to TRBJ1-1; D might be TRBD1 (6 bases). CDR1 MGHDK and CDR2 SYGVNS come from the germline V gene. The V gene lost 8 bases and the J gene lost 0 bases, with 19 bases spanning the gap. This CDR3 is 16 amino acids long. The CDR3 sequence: CASRPDSGQMNTEAFF. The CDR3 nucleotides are TGTGCCAGCCGCCCGGACAGTGGGCAAATGAACACTGAAGCTTTCTTT.

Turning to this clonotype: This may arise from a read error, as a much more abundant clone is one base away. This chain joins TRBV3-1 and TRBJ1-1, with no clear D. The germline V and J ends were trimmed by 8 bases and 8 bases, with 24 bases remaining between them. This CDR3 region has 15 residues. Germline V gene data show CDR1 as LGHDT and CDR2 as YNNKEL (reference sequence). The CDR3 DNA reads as TGTGCCAGCGGCCCGTACCCAGCTACAACGCCGGAAGCTTTCTTT. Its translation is CASGPYPATTPEAFF.

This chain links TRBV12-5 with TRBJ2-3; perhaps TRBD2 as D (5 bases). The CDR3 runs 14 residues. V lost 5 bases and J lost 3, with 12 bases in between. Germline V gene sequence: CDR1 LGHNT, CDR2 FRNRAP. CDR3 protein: CASGTGLQTDTQYF. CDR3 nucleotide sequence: TGTGCTAGTGGTACCGGACTGCAAACAGATACGCAGTATTTT.

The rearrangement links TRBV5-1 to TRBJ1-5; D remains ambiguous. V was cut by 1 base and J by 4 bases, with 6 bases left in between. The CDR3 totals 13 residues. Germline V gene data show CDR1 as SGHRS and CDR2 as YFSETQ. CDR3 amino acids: CASSLYTNQPQHF. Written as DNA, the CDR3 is TGCGCCAGCAGCTTGTACACGAATCAGCCCCAGCATTTT.

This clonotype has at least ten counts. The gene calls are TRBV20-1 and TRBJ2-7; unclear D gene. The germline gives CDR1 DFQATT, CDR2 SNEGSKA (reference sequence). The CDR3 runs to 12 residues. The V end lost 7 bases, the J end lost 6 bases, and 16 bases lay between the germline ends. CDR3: CSGSDGRREQYF. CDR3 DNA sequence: TGCAGTGGTTCGGACGGCCGCCGCGAGCAGTACTTC.